This is a list of T cell receptor beta chains from one sample in a study of blood T cell repertoires in COVID-19. The table came from immunoSEQ multiplex PCR; TCRdb's copy has only in-frame clones and leaves some out. Of under 300,000 clones in the sample, about 88% are singletons; the top ten hold approximately 4%. What was sequenced was peripheral blood. Source of these receptors: a man younger than 35 with active or convalescent COVID-19. The CDR3 runs from the conserved cysteine through the conserved F or W. D genes are given only for firm matches. Only some rows state a clone size, as once, few, many or a class for expanded clones.

V,J,D,size,CDR3,DNA
TRBV30,TRBJ2-7,-,-,CAWGRLGGEQYF,TGTGCCTGGGGTAGACTAGGAGGGGAGCAGTACTTC
TRBV7-9,TRBJ1-5,-,-,CASGTGHSDQPQHF,TGTGCCAGCGGTACAGGGCATTCGGATCAGCCCCAGCATTTT
TRBV5-5,TRBJ1-2,-,-,CASSLTTGQLFYGYTF,TGTGCCAGCAGCTTGACCACCGGACAGCTTTTCTATGGCTACACCTTC
TRBV3-1/TRBV3-2,TRBJ1-5,-,-,CASSQYRGGNQPQHF,TGTGCCAGCAGCCAATACCGGGGGGGGAATCAGCCCCAGCATTTT
TRBV10-3,TRBJ1-2,-,-,CAISEHAGLDGYTF,TGTGCCATCAGTGAGCATGCGGGCTTAGATGGCTACACCTTC
TRBV2,TRBJ1-6,-,-,CASSEGGGPNSPLHF,TGTGCCAGCAGTGAGGGCGGGGGGCCAAATTCACCCCTCCACTTT
TRBV3-1/TRBV3-2,TRBJ2-5,TRBD2,once,CASSQGIAGGPETQYF,TGTGCCAGCAGCCAAGGGATAGCGGGGGGGCCAGAGACCCAGTACTTC
TRBV5-1,TRBJ1-1,-,-,CASSPRPSGDTEAFF,TGCGCCAGCAGCCCAAGACCGTCGGGGGACACTGAAGCTTTCTTT
TRBV6-2/TRBV6-3,TRBJ2-3,TRBD2,few,CASSHPELAGETDTQYF,TGTGCCAGCAGCCACCCGGAACTAGCGGGAGAGACAGATACGCAGTATTTT
TRBV7-2,TRBJ2-2,-,-,CASPPGRTNTGELFF,TGTGCCAGTCCACCGGGGAGAACCAACACCGGGGAGCTGTTTTTT
TRBV2,TRBJ2-2,-,-,CASSDAGNRAGELFF,TGTGCCAGCAGTGATGCGGGAAACCGGGCCGGGGAGCTGTTTTTT
TRBV13,TRBJ2-7,TRBD2,-,CASSLWGGGYEQYF,TGTGCCAGCAGCTTATGGGGGGGTGGCTACGAGCAGTACTTC
TRBV27,TRBJ1-1,-,-,CASKPGGGTEAFF,TGTGCCAGCAAACCGGGCGGGGGCACTGAAGCTTTCTTT
TRBV15,TRBJ2-2,-,-,CATSLRTLGTGELFF,TGTGCCACCAGCCTACGGACACTCGGCACCGGGGAGCTGTTTTTT
TRBV7-2,TRBJ2-5,TRBD2,-,CASSPRTSVVETQYF,TGTGCCAGCAGCCCCCGGACTAGCGTGGTAGAGACCCAGTACTTC
TRBV11-3,TRBJ2-6,-,-,CASSAERGANVLTF,TGTGCCAGCAGCGCAGAGAGGGGGGCCAACGTCCTGACTTTC
TRBV19,TRBJ2-2,TRBD2,-,CASSPLAGDVTGELFF,TGTGCCAGTAGTCCGTTGGCGGGAGACGTCACCGGGGAGCTGTTTTTT
TRBV3-1/TRBV3-2,TRBJ1-2,TRBD1,-,CASSPRGSDGYTF,TGTGCCAGCAGCCCCAGGGGGTCGGATGGCTACACCTTC
TRBV10-3,TRBJ2-7,TRBD2,-,CAITPTSGTLSYEQYF,TGTGCCATCACTCCGACTAGCGGGACCCTCTCCTACGAGCAGTACTTC
TRBV3-1/TRBV3-2,TRBJ2-2,TRBD1,-,CASQKQGATGELFF,TGTGCCAGCCAAAAACAGGGGGCAACCGGGGAGCTGTTTTTT
TRBV3-1/TRBV3-2,TRBJ2-2,-,-,CASSQSTGELFF,TGTGCCAGCAGCCAGTCGACCGGGGAGCTGTTTTTT
TRBV19,TRBJ2-1,TRBD2,-,CASSRLAGDSSYNEQFF,TGTGCCAGTAGTAGGCTAGCGGGAGATAGCTCCTACAATGAGCAGTTCTTC
TRBV5-4,TRBJ2-3,TRBD1,-,CASSSPGTGGTDTQYF,TGTGCCAGCAGCTCGCCGGGGACAGGGGGCACAGATACGCAGTATTTT
TRBV18,TRBJ1-1,-,once,CASSPSVIAQTEAFF,TGTGCCAGCTCACCATCGGTAATTGCCCAAACTGAAGCTTTCTTT